The present TCR beta chain was sequenced within a study of Graves' ophthalmopathy and Graves' hyperthyroidism. Investigators amplified TCR beta CDR3 regions from RNA transcripts. HTBI primers served in a first-round RT-PCR, which a second-round multiplex PCR followed. TCRdb re-called the multiplex PCR reads through MiXCR, storing one row per CDR3 protein. This table holds a few hundred thousand distinct CDR3 sequences, approximately 17% found once. CDR3 size: 12 residues. Germline V gene lookup returns CDR1 DFQATT and CDR2 SNEGSKA (reference sequence). V lost 7 bases, J lost 3 bases, and 10 bases lay in between. This clonotype was seen repeatedly, ten times or more. Certain patients, namely those with other autoimmune diseases, uncontrolled infections, pregnancy or lactation, were excluded.

The rearrangement joins TRBV20-1 to TRBJ1-5; no clear D gene. Specimen: peripheral blood. The sequence was obtained from an adult woman with stable Graves' hyperthyroidism. CDR3 DNA sequence: TGCAGTGTTTTGCCTCCCAATCAGCCCCAGCATTTT. This gives the protein CSVLPPNQPQHF.